The 25 T cell receptor beta chains listed next were all sequenced from one sample in a study of T cells in Graves' hyperthyroidism and ophthalmopathy (dated by TCRdb to 2018 to 2020). Library preparation was by multiplex PCR. Instrument used: Illumina HiSeq 2000. TCR beta CDR3 regions were amplified from RNA transcripts. For the first round of RT-PCR on the TCR CDR3, the HTBI primer set was used together with the Qiagen OneStep RT-PCR kit. The public reads were run again by TCRdb, first through fastp at Q25 and then through MiXCR, and only productive beta chains were kept. When rows share a CDR3 protein, they turn into one entry using the most common DNA and genes. This sample holds some 550,000 distinct CDR3 sequences; around 16% were observed only once. The top ten hold around 3.3% of the sample. Sequencing was carried out using blood. These receptors were collected from a woman aged 40 to 55 with Graves' ophthalmopathy.

The chain carries TRBV2 and TRBJ1-1, with D tentatively TRBD1 (6 bases). Trimming took 6 bases from V and 0 from J, leaving 11 bases between them. This CDR3 contains 14 residues. Germline lookup yields CDR1 SNHLY and CDR2 FYNNEI. The CDR3 loop reads CASRGTLMNTEAFF. In DNA, the CDR3 is TGTGCCAGCAGGGGGACACTCATGAACACTGAAGCTTTCTTT.

This clonotype was seen repeatedly, ten times or more. This chain uses TRBV6-2 or TRBV6-3 with TRBJ1-1, with D unclear. V lost 2 bases and J 5 bases, leaving 15 bases between the germline ends. The CDR3 consists of 15 residues. The V gene's germline CDR1 is MNHEY and CDR2 SVGEGT. CDR3 coding DNA: TGTGCCAGCAGTTACCACGGGAACCCGAGGACTGAAGCTTTCTTT. It encodes CASSYHGNPRTEAFF.

This clonotype was found many times. This chain joins TRBV2 and TRBJ1-2, with TRBD1 as a possible D gene (5 bases). This CDR3 region has 13 residues. Germline V CDR1 and CDR2: SNHLY, FYNNEI. Between the trimmed V and J ends, which lost 6 bases and 4 bases, there was a span of 12 bases. The CDR3 spells CASRRDGIYGYTF. The CDR3 coding sequence is TGTGCCAGCAGGAGGGACGGAATCTATGGCTACACCTTC. The whole variable domain, filled in from reference TRBV2 and TRBJ1-2, reads EPEVTQTPSHQVTQMGQEVILRCVPISNHLYFYWYRQILGQKVEFLVSFYNNEISEKSEIFDDQFSVERPDGSNFTLKIRSTKLEDSAMYFCASRRDGIYGYTFGSGTRLTVV.

This clonotype has at least ten counts. The V and J genes are TRBV7-9 and TRBJ2-1; D perhaps matches TRBD2 (6 bases). In germline, CDR1 is SEHNR, CDR2 FQNEAQ (reference sequence). The CDR3 runs 16 residues. The V end was cut by 1 base, the J end by 4 bases, with 14 bases between. CDR3 bases: TGTGCCAGCAGCTTAGGCGAGACTAGGTTTTACAATGAGCAGTTCTTC. This codes for CASSLGETRFYNEQFF.

The rearrangement links TRBV5-1 to TRBJ1-1; a possible D gene is TRBD1 (5 bases). There are 17 residues in the CDR3. Germline CDR1 SGHRS, CDR2 YFSETQ. V was shortened by 1 base and J by 0 bases, with 16 bases between the two germline ends. In nucleotides, the CDR3 is TGCGCCAGCAGCTTGACCCCAGGGAGGACCATGAACACTGAAGCTTTCTTT. Amino acids: CASSLTPGRTMNTEAFF.

This clonotype has ten or more counts. This sequence joins TRBV5-5 and TRBJ1-1; 7 bases align to TRBD1. Germline CDR1 reads SGHKS; CDR2 reads YYEKEE (reference sequence). This CDR3 is 16 amino acids long. With V trimmed by 4 bases and J by 1 base, 10 bases remained unmatched. DNA for the CDR3: TGTGCCAGCAGCCACGGACAGGCGATAAAGAACACTGAAGCTTTCTTT. Translating it yields CASSHGQAIKNTEAFF.

The chain combines TRBV12-3 or TRBV12-4 with TRBJ2-1, with 13 bases matching TRBD2. The CDR3 runs 15 residues. The trim removed 6 bases at V and 7 bases at J, leaving 6 bases unmatched. The CDR3 here is CASRTRLAGGNEQFF. In nucleotides, the CDR3 is TGTGCCAGCAGAACCCGACTAGCGGGGGGAAATGAGCAGTTCTTC.

This clonotype was counted many times. The chain combines TRBV28 with TRBJ2-7; no firm D call. Germline CDR1 is MDHEN and CDR2 is SYDVKM. This CDR3 comprises 13 residues. Trimming left V 1 base short and J 3 bases short, with 7 bases between. The CDR3 spells CASSLFRFYEQYF. DNA of the CDR3: TGTGCCAGCAGTTTATTCCGGTTCTACGAGCAGTACTTC. The variable domain in full, with the rest retrieved from reference TRBV28 and TRBJ2-7, is DVKVTQSSRYLVKRTGEKVFLECVQDMDHENMFWYRQDPGLGLRLIYFSYDVKMKEKGDIPEGYSVSREKKERFSLILESASTNQTSMYLCASSLFRFYEQYFGPGTRLTVT.

This clonotype occurred once. One end of the junction does not line up with germline, which may come from a read error. The chain couples TRBV2 to TRBJ2-1; a possible D gene is TRBD2 (5 bases). CDR1 is SNHLY, CDR2 FYNNEI, per germline. CDR3 length equals 16 residues. As DNA, the CDR3 is TGTACCAGCAGTGACTCAGCGGCGAGCTCCTACAATGAGCAGTTCTTC. Its protein is CTSSDSAASSYNEQFF.

In its sample, this clonotype was seen many times. V usage is TRBV28 and J usage is TRBJ2-7; possibly TRBD2 for D (7 bases). Germline CDR1 and CDR2: MDHEN and SYDVKM. CDR3 size: 13 residues. Trimming shortened V by 7 bases and J by 0 bases, and 10 bases separated the two germline ends. This chain's CDR3 is CASTRGGSYEQYF. Here the CDR3 DNA reads TGTGCCAGCACGAGGGGGGGCTCCTACGAGCAGTACTTC.

In this sample, this clonotype turned up a few times. The chain has TRBV27 and TRBJ2-2; D is ambiguous. The CDR3 contains 16 residues. V gave up 5 bases and J gave up 5 bases, with 18 bases separating them. Germline lookup yields CDR1 MNHEY and CDR2 SMNVEV (reference sequence). The CDR3 bases are TGTGCCAGCAGTGTCGTCCCTAGGGCTAGGACCGGGGAGCTGTTTTTT. It codes for CASSVVPRARTGELFF.

This clonotype was seen many times. The chain combines TRBV20-1 with TRBJ2-7, with TRBD1 identical over 7 bases. The CDR3 is 16 residues long. CDR1 and CDR2 from the germline V gene are DFQATT and SNEGSKA (reference sequence). The V segment lost 5 bases and the J segment 1 base; nucleotides outside the gene matches: 14. This CDR3 reads CSAAPPTTGISYEQYF. Here the CDR3 DNA reads TGCAGTGCTGCCCCGCCAACGACAGGGATTTCCTACGAGCAGTACTTC.

The table lists this clonotype with many counts. The genes are TRBV5-1 and TRBJ2-5; possibly TRBD1 or TRBD2 for D (5 bases each). The CDR3 sequence is 14 residues long. Germline CDR1 is SGHRS and CDR2 is YFSETQ. The ends were cut back, 0 bases at V and 3 bases at J, with 9 bases in the middle. The CDR3 protein is CASSLEGPEETQYF. Here the CDR3 DNA reads TGCGCCAGCAGCTTGGAGGGACCCGAAGAGACCCAGTACTTC.

There are many counts of this clonotype. The V call is TRBV2, the J call TRBJ2-5; D gene unclear. The CDR3 runs to 14 residues. Germline CDR1 and CDR2: SNHLY and FYNNEI. V lost 7 bases and J 2 bases, leaving 14 bases between the germline ends. The CDR3 reads CASNGHGVQETQYF. The CDR3 DNA is TGTGCCAGCAACGGCCATGGAGTGCAAGAGACCCAGTACTTC.

This clonotype was counted only a few times. V usage is TRBV12-3 or TRBV12-4 and J usage is TRBJ1-4; a possible D gene is TRBD1 (6 bases). Trimming cost V 7 bases and J 2 bases, with 17 bases left between them. This CDR3 contains 16 residues. The CDR3 coding sequence is TGTGCCAGCAAAACCACCTACAGGGCCACTAATGAAAAACTGTTTTTT. Its translation is CASKTTYRATNEKLFF.

This clonotype showed up many times. The J gene is TRBJ1-4, the V gene TRBV6-1, with 7 bases identical to TRBD1. From germline, CDR1 is MNHNS and CDR2 SASEGT. Trimming removed 8 bases from V and 11 bases from J; junction bases left unmatched: 5. The CDR3 runs to 11 residues. CDR3 DNA: TGTGCCAGCGGACTACAGGGGAAACTGTTTTTT. It encodes CASGLQGKLFF.

V gene TRBV19 combines with J gene TRBJ1-5, with TRBD1 as a possible D gene (5 bases). Trimming removed 1 base from V and 6 bases from J, with 19 bases in between. This CDR3 spans 17 amino acids. Germline CDR1 reads LNHDA; CDR2 reads SQIVND (reference sequence). In DNA form, the CDR3 reads TGTGCCAGTAGTATAGCCCGAGTGGCAGGGTATCTTCAGCCCCAGCATTTT. This gives the protein CASSIARVAGYLQPQHF. Based on the CDR3 plus reference TRBV19 and TRBJ1-5, the full variable domain is DGGITQSPKYLFRKEGQNVTLSCEQNLNHDAMYWYRQDPGQGLRLIYYSQIVNDFQKGDIAEGYSVSREKKESFPLTVTSAQKNPTAFYLCASSIARVAGYLQPQHFGDGTRLSIL.

The CDR3: CASSLGLFVEYYGYTF. In nucleotides, the CDR3 is TGTGCCAGCAGCTTGGGACTTTTTGTCGAGTACTATGGCTACACCTTC. The V call is TRBV6-1, the J call TRBJ1-2; D is possibly TRBD1 (5 bases). From germline, CDR1 is MNHNS and CDR2 SASEGT. The CDR3 is made up of 16 amino acids. V shed 6 bases and J shed 3 bases, with 20 bases lying between them.

This clonotype was seen many times. The chain joins TRBV5-1 to TRBJ2-7; maybe TRBD2 (6 bases). The CDR3 is made up of 15 amino acids. CDR1 is SGHRS and CDR2 is YFSETQ in the germline V gene. V gave up 4 bases and J gave up 3 bases, with 17 bases separating them. The CDR3 DNA sequence: TGCGCCAGCAGCCGGGTTAGCGGACCAGACTACGAGCAGTACTTC. It translates to CASSRVSGPDYEQYF.

The V call is TRBV15, the J call TRBJ1-4; D is perhaps TRBD1 (5 bases). V gave up 4 bases and J gave up 5 bases, with 20 bases separating them. CDR1 is LNHNV and CDR2 is YYDKDF in the germline V gene (reference sequence). The CDR3 runs 17 residues. The CDR3 reads CATSNPSGRRGNEKLFF. The CDR3 DNA reads as TGTGCCACCAGCAACCCTTCGGGACGGCGGGGGAATGAAAAACTGTTTTTT. Full variable domain (rest looked up from reference TRBV15 and TRBJ1-4): DAMVIQNPRYQVTQFGKPVTLSCSQTLNHNVMYWYQQKSSQAPKLLFHYYDKDFNNEADTPDNFQSRRPNTSFCFLDIRSPGLGDTAMYLCATSNPSGRRGNEKLFFGSGTQLSVL.

This clonotype showed up just a few times. V gene TRBV19 combines with J gene TRBJ2-1, with D perhaps assigned TRBD1 or TRBD2 (5 bases each). Germline lookup yields CDR1 LNHDA and CDR2 SQIVND (reference sequence). Trimming stripped 3 bases from V and 10 bases from J, with 19 bases between. The CDR3 runs to 15 residues. The CDR3 sequence: CASSMVWGSAGEQFF. The CDR3 DNA follows: TGTGCCAGTAGTATGGTTTGGGGGAGCGCTGGCGAGCAGTTCTTC. The entire variable domain, with the rest obtained from reference TRBV19 and TRBJ2-1, is as follows: DGGITQSPKYLFRKEGQNVTLSCEQNLNHDAMYWYRQDPGQGLRLIYYSQIVNDFQKGDIAEGYSVSREKKESFPLTVTSAQKNPTAFYLCASSMVWGSAGEQFFGPGTRLTVL.

Regarding this clonotype: The junction departs from germline at one end; a sequencing error may be responsible. The chain is built from TRBV4-2 and TRBJ2-1; D may correspond to TRBD1 or TRBD2 (6 bases each). The CDR3 has 15 residues. Germline CDR1 is LGHNA and CDR2 is YNFKEQ. The CDR3 nucleotides read TGTACCAGCAGCCAAGGGGGGAGCTCCTACAATGAGCAGTTCTTC. As protein: CTSSQGGSSYNEQFF.

The V call is TRBV10-3, the J call TRBJ1-1; D uncertain. CDR3 size: 12 residues. CDR1 and CDR2 from the germline V gene are ENHRY and SYGVKD. The V and J ends lost 10 bases and 1 base respectively, with 10 bases between them. In DNA form, the CDR3 reads TGTGCCACCTGGTCCGAGAACACTGAAGCTTTCTTT. Translating gives CATWSENTEAFF.

The CDR3 DNA reads TGTGCCAGCAGCTCCCCCTTCGGGACAGGGGACGGCAATGAGCAGTTCTTC. It is translated as CASSSPFGTGDGNEQFF. The gene calls are TRBV5-4 and TRBJ2-1, with 10 bases that match TRBD1. Germline loops: CDR1 SGHNT, CDR2 YYREEE (reference sequence). J lost 6 bases, V lost 3 bases, and 12 bases had no gene match. CDR3 length equals 17 residues.

The chain links TRBV7-9 to TRBJ2-1; D may be TRBD1 (6 bases). This CDR3 has 16 amino acids. Germline V gene data show CDR1 as SEHNR and CDR2 as FQNEAQ (reference sequence). The V and J ends lost 5 bases and 5 bases respectively, with 19 bases between them. In DNA, the CDR3 is TGTGCCAGCAGCGCCCTGAGGGGGAGCATGGACAATGAGCAGTTCTTC. Translation gives CASSALRGSMDNEQFF.